This is a list of T cell receptor beta chains from one sample in a study of T-cell memory formation after mild COVID-19. TCRdb processed the 5' RACE reads anew with MiXCR; each CDR3 protein has one entry. The sample holds about 290,000 distinct CDR3 sequences, 15% seen once. The sequencing sample was made of PBMCs or a T cell subset sorted from them (not recorded which). These receptors originate from a man between 18 and 29 years old who had mild COVID-19 (a few samples of this study predate the infection). Cell type and time point are not known. Both conserved end residues are part of each CDR3. The D gene is left open where the match is weak. The listing skips clone size in some rows; elsewhere it reads once, few, many or a size class.

TRBJ1-1,.,TRBV14,.,TGTGCCAGCAGCCAATGGGGGGGATTCATGAACACTGAAGCTTTCTTT,CASSQWGGFMNTEAFF
TRBJ2-5,TRBD2,TRBV7-2,few,TGTGCCAGCAGCTTAGTGGCAGGGAGGGGTCAAGAGACCCAGTACTTC,CASSLVAGRGQETQYF
TRBJ1-1,.,TRBV29-1,few,TGCAGCGTTACGGCGGGGAACACTGAAGCTTTCTTT,CSVTAGNTEAFF
TRBJ1-1,TRBD1,TRBV20-1,few,TGCAGTGCTCCATCCGCCGGGACAGGGAGAACTGAAGCTTTCTTT,CSAPSAGTGRTEAFF
TRBJ1-1,.,TRBV12-3/TRBV12-4,.,TGTGCCAGCATTTTACAGGTGGGCACTGAAGCTTTCTTT,CASILQVGTEAFF
TRBJ2-1,TRBD2,TRBV6-6,.,TGTGCCAGCAGAGGACTAGCGGGGGAGTACAATGAGCAGTTCTTC,CASRGLAGEYNEQFF
TRBJ1-5,.,TRBV4-3,few,TGCGCCAGCAGCCAAGATCCTAAGGGCAGCAATCAGCCCCAGCATTTT,CASSQDPKGSNQPQHF
TRBJ1-1,.,TRBV6-1,.,TGTGCCAGCAGTGGGGGGACATTTTCGGCTTTCTTT,CASSGGTFSAFF
TRBJ2-7,.,TRBV4-3,few,TGCGCCAGCAGCCAAGAAGGCCGGGACCGGACCTACGAGCAGTACTTC,CASSQEGRDRTYEQYF
TRBJ1-4,.,TRBV12-3/TRBV12-4,.,TGTGCCAGCAGGGGTGGGCCGGAGAATGAAAAACTGTTTTTT,CASRGGPENEKLFF
TRBJ2-3,TRBD1,TRBV14,.,TGTGCCAGCAGCTCGGGACAGGCTCAGGTTACGCAGTATTTT,CASSSGQAQVTQYF
TRBJ1-1,.,TRBV20-1,.,TGCAGTGCTAGAGATCACAGGGTAAGGAACACTGAAGCTTTCTTT,CSARDHRVRNTEAFF
TRBJ2-3,.,TRBV5-1,few,TGCGCCAGCAGCTTGGTAGGGGCTTCAGATACGCAGTATTTT,CASSLVGASDTQYF
TRBJ1-6,.,TRBV7-8,.,TGTGCCAGCAGCTTAAGACAGCATAATTCACCCCTCCACTTT,CASSLRQHNSPLHF
TRBJ2-3,.,TRBV7-2,few,TGTGCCAGCACCTGGACCGCAGCCACAGATACGCAGTATTTT,CASTWTAATDTQYF
TRBJ2-5,.,TRBV7-9,.,TGTGCCAGCAGCTTTTCAGGGGGGAGAGAGACCCAGTACTTC,CASSFSGGRETQYF
TRBJ2-3,.,TRBV29-1,few,TGCAGCGTTCGCGAGCTTAGCACAGATACGCAGTATTTT,CSVRELSTDTQYF
TRBJ1-4,.,TRBV7-9,once,TGTGCCAGCAGCTTAGTCAGTTCCACCTCAGAAAAACTGTTTTTT,CASSLVSSTSEKLFF
TRBJ1-4,.,TRBV20-1,.,TGCAGTGCTAGCGGGCAGGGATACGCTAATGAAAAACTGTTTTTT,CSASGQGYANEKLFF
TRBJ1-6,TRBD1,TRBV27,few,TGTGCCAGCAGTCCCTTACTCCGGGACAGGAATTCACCCCTCCACTTT,CASSPLLRDRNSPLHF
TRBJ2-7,.,TRBV10-3,.,TGTGCCATCAGTGAGCCCGATCCGAAGGCAGGGGCTTACGAGCAGTACTTC,CAISEPDPKAGAYEQYF
TRBJ2-1,TRBD2,TRBV5-4,many,TGTGCCAGCAACTCTGCGGGGGTCTTCAATGAGCAGTTCTTC,CASNSAGVFNEQFF
TRBJ2-7,TRBD1,TRBV7-2,.,TGTGCCAGCAACCGGGGACAGACCTACGAGCAGTACTTC,CASNRGQTYEQYF
TRBJ1-6,.,TRBV6-5,few,TGTGCCAGCAGTTACCAAAGGGGAAGCTCCTATAATTCACCCCTCCACTTT,CASSYQRGSSYNSPLHF
TRBJ2-5,TRBD1,TRBV18,.,TGTGCCGCAGGGGGCCAAGAGACCCAGTACTTC,CAAGGQETQYF
TRBJ2-1,TRBD2,TRBV2,.,TGTGCCAGCAGCGGGACAGGACTAGCGGGGGGGCACGATGAGCAGTTCTTC,CASSGTGLAGGHDEQFF
TRBJ1-1,.,TRBV7-2,few,TGTGCCAGCAGCTTCGGAGGGTATGCTGAAGCTTTCTTT,CASSFGGYAEAFF
TRBJ1-4,TRBD1,TRBV4-1,.,TGCGCCAGCAGCCCGCCCGACAGGGCTAGTGAAAAACTGTTTTTT,CASSPPDRASEKLFF
TRBJ1-5,.,TRBV6-2/TRBV6-3,few,TGTGCCAGCAATTTTCAGCCCCAGCATTTT,CASNFQPQHF
TRBJ2-1,.,TRBV5-5,few,TGTGCCAGCAGCTTACGCGGGGAGATCTACAATGAGCAGTTCTTC,CASSLRGEIYNEQFF
TRBJ1-4,.,TRBV18,.,TGTGCCAGCTCACCACGCAGGGTGGCTAATGAAAAACTGTTTTTT,CASSPRRVANEKLFF
TRBJ2-3,.,TRBV9,.,TGTGCCAGCAGCGTAGCTAGCAGATCAACCTCCACAGATACGCAGTATTTT,CASSVASRSTSTDTQYF
TRBJ1-1,.,TRBV7-8,.,TGTGCCAGCCTCGGGCCAATGAACACTGAAGCTTTCTTT,CASLGPMNTEAFF
TRBJ2-2,TRBD2,TRBV6-5,.,TGTGCCAGCAGTTCCTCCGCGACTAGCGGTGCCGGGGAGCTGTTTTTT,CASSSSATSGAGELFF
TRBJ2-2,TRBD1,TRBV10-3,.,TGTGCCATCAGTGAGCCCGACAGGGATTACACCGGGGAGCTGTTTTTT,CAISEPDRDYTGELFF
TRBJ1-6,.,TRBV20-1,.,TGCAGTGCTAGAGACCCCAGGGCCTCCTATAATTCACCCCTCCACTTT,CSARDPRASYNSPLHF
TRBJ1-1,.,TRBV7-2,.,TGTGCCAGCAGCTTAAGGACAGTTAAGGACACTGAAGCTTTCTTT,CASSLRTVKDTEAFF
TRBJ1-2,TRBD1,TRBV9,.,TGTGCCAGCAGAGGAGGGGGCTTAAGGGGCTACACCTTC,CASRGGGLRGYTF
TRBJ2-7,.,TRBV12-3/TRBV12-4,many,TGTGCCAGCAGCCTCTCCGCCTACGAGCAGTACTTC,CASSLSAYEQYF
TRBJ2-4,.,TRBV10-3,many,TGTGCCATCAGTAGGGGAGACCTTCGGGAAAACATTCAGTACTTC,CAISRGDLRENIQYF
TRBJ2-2,.,TRBV4-2,few,TGTGCCAGCAGCCAAGGGGACTCCTCTTCCGGGGTGAACACCGGGGAGCTGTTTTTT,CASSQGDSSSGVNTGELFF
TRBJ2-2,.,TRBV9,few,TGTGCCAGCAGCGTCAACACCGGGGAGCTGTTTTTT,CASSVNTGELFF
TRBJ2-3,.,TRBV19,few,TGTGCCAGTAGTATACGGCCAGATACGCAGTATTTT,CASSIRPDTQYF
TRBJ2-6,.,TRBV29-1,few,TGCAGCGTTGAAGGAGGGACTGGGGCCAACGTCCTGACTTTC,CSVEGGTGANVLTF
TRBJ1-1,.,TRBV4-1,few,TGCGCCAGCAGCCAGGCCGGGACTGAAGCTTTCTTT,CASSQAGTEAFF
TRBJ2-1,TRBD1,TRBV5-6,many,TGTGCCAGCAGCTTCCCCGGGACAGGGGAGAATGAGCAGTTCTTC,CASSFPGTGENEQFF
TRBJ2-3,.,TRBV7-9,few,TGTGCCAGCAGCAGTACGCGTCAGGCCACAGATACGCAGTATTTT,CASSSTRQATDTQYF
TRBJ2-5,TRBD2,TRBV29-1,.,TGCAGCGCAGCGGGGGGGCGAGAGACCCAGTACTTC,CSAAGGRETQYF
TRBJ1-1,.,TRBV6-2/TRBV6-3,few,TGTGCCAGCTGTCCAAGGGTATCGGGGGGCGCGGACACTGAAGCTTTCTTT,CASCPRVSGGADTEAFF
TRBJ1-6,.,TRBV5-5,.,TGTGCCAGCAGCGGGGGCTATTCACCCCTCCACTTT,CASSGGYSPLHF